This TCR beta chain was recovered during a study of human T cells and chemical hapten exposure. The overall study: TCR yields differed between samples (mainly from small differences in pooled library volume).

Trimming stripped 5 bases from V and 0 bases from J, with 14 bases between. Germline V CDR1 and CDR2: SEHNR, FQNEAQ (reference sequence). The CDR3 length is 15 residues. Stated time point: healthy volunteer bleed at 6 weeks. Unfractionated whole blood was the source from which total RNA was extracted. Study outcomes and limitations: No shift was seen in TCRs above 1 in 1000 frequency with DPC sensitization.

The library tagged individual cDNA molecules with unique molecular identifiers. Per the original methods: TCRs per sample had a median of about 100,000 and ranged from roughly 23,224 to 700,000. TCRdb called the RACE reads again in MiXCR, with one record for every CDR3 protein. TCRdb, not the authors, supplied the V and J calls. This table holds 44,000 or so distinct CDR3 sequences, 3.7% found once. This clonotype was observed at least ten times. Its antigen remains unidentified. Sequenced sample: whole blood. The TCR originated in a human donor in good health. Some clones in this sample may be carry-over from other donors' samples. This chain uses TRBV7-9 with TRBJ2-7; perhaps D is TRBD1 or TRBD2 (5 bases each). Here the CDR3 DNA reads TGTGCCAGCAGCCACTACCGGGACCGCTCCTACGAGCAGTACTTC. This codes for CASSHYRDRSYEQYF. The whole variable domain, filled in from reference TRBV7-9 and TRBJ2-7, reads DTGVSQNPRHKITKRGQNVTFRCDPISEHNRLYWYRQTLGQGPEFLTYFQNEAQLEKSRLLSDRFSAERPKGSFSTLEIQRTEQGDSAMYLCASSHYRDRSYEQYFGPGTRLTVT.